The 8 T cell receptor beta chains in this list originate from one sample, sequenced in a study of beta chain features in type 1 diabetes. The entirety of the isolated RNA underwent reverse transcription, so expressed TCRB transcripts were sequenced. The repertoire was sequenced with immunoSEQ multiplex PCR; TCRdb's copy has only in-frame clones and lacks some. Of roughly 150,000 clones in the sample, roughly 8% are singletons; the top ten hold approximately 0.56%. Their specific antigens are unknown. Whole-study results and caveats: Moderate but significant shortening of TCRB CDR3s was recorded in all four CD4+ subsets from Type 1 diabetes patients.

Input material: central memory CD4+ T cells from blood. The receptors shown here come from a woman aged 18-35 years with type 1 diabetes.

This sequence joins TRBV7-9 and TRBJ2-3; perhaps TRBD2 as D (5 bases). Germline CDR1 SEHNR, CDR2 FQNEAQ (reference sequence). Trimming pared 5 bases from V and 0 bases from J, leaving 18 bases between. This CDR3 region has 17 residues. CDR3 in DNA: TGTGCCAGCAGCCCGACCCCGGACTGGTCTAGCACAGATACGCAGTATTTT. Its translation: CASSPTPDWSSTDTQYF.

This clone was counted only a few times. The chain uses TRBV5-1 and TRBJ2-5, with D unclear. The CDR3 covers 12 residues. Germline CDR1 and CDR2: SGHRS and YFSETQ. The ends were cut back, 3 bases at V and 5 bases at J, with 8 bases in the middle. CDR3 residues: CASSSQAETQYF. In DNA form, the CDR3 reads TGCGCCAGCAGCTCTCAAGCGGAGACCCAGTACTTC.

This clone was seen more than once but under ten times. V and J are TRBV5-8 and TRBJ2-3; a possible D gene is TRBD1 (6 bases). V dropped 2 bases and J dropped 0 bases, with 13 bases sitting between them. The CDR3 spans 16 residues. Per the germline V gene, CDR1 is SGHTS and CDR2 is YDEGEE. The CDR3 bases are TGTGCCAGCAGCTTTACAGGGAGTTTGAGCACAGATACGCAGTATTTT. Translating gives CASSFTGSLSTDTQYF.

This clone was picked up a small number of times. The CDR3 protein is CASSLAGASTDTQYF. The DNA of the CDR3 is TGTGCCAGCAGTCTAGCGGGGGCCTCCACAGATACGCAGTATTTT. The J gene is TRBJ2-3, the V gene TRBV7-2; 10 bases line up with TRBD2. The CDR3 is 15 residues long. CDR1 and CDR2 (germline): SGHTA, FQGNSA. J lost 2 bases, V lost 6 bases, and 5 bases had no gene match.

This clone was seen at least ten times. The chain has TRBV6-1 and TRBJ2-2; D is possibly TRBD2 (5 bases). The V and J ends lost 7 bases and 0 bases respectively, with 9 bases between them. The CDR3 has 14 amino acids. CDR1 is MNHNS and CDR2 is SASEGT in the germline V gene. CDR3 nucleotides: TGTGCCAGCATTGCCGGGACGAACACCGGGGAGCTGTTTTTT. This gives the protein CASIAGTNTGELFF.

The V gene is TRBV27, the J gene TRBJ1-2; D possibly corresponds to TRBD1 (6 bases). Per the germline V gene, CDR1 is MNHEY and CDR2 is SMNVEV (reference sequence). V lost 0 bases and J lost 1, with 9 bases in between. The CDR3 sequence is 15 residues long. The CDR3 sequence is CASSLSGQINYGYTF. In DNA form, the CDR3 reads TGTGCCAGCAGTTTATCGGGACAAATTAACTATGGCTACACCTTC.

This clone was seen only a few times. The rearrangement uses TRBV2 and TRBJ1-4; D remains ambiguous. CDR1 is SNHLY and CDR2 is FYNNEI in the germline V gene. The CDR3 runs to 14 residues. Trimming removed 8 bases from V and 5 bases from J, with 15 bases in between. The CDR3 region is CASLIGQYNEKLFF. CDR3 in DNA: TGTGCCAGCCTTATTGGGCAGTACAATGAAAAACTGTTTTTT.

CDR3 nucleotides: TGTGCCAGTAGGAGTACAGGAACTAATGAAAAACTGTTTTTT. It yields the protein CASRSTGTNEKLFF. The J gene is TRBJ1-4, the V gene TRBV28, with D possibly being TRBD1 (5 bases). The CDR3 spans 14 residues. Germline V CDR1 and CDR2: MDHEN, SYDVKM. Trimming took 9 bases from V and 1 from J, leaving 12 bases between them.